The next 18 T cell receptor beta chains were all read from a single sample in a study of chronic HIV infection and antiretroviral therapy. In TCRdb, the 5' RACE reads were re-called with MiXCR into one record per CDR3 protein. The data show 39,000 or so distinct CDR3 sequences, roughly 8.2% seen once. The sample comprised peripheral blood. Every receptor here comes from an adult who had HIV and had not received antiretroviral therapy, or was an uninfected healthy control (not recorded which).

This clonotype appeared many times. V usage is TRBV3-1 and J usage is TRBJ2-3; TRBD1 might be the D (5 bases). The V gene's germline CDR1 is LGHDT and CDR2 YNNKEL (reference sequence). The V gene lost 3 bases and the J gene lost 6 bases, with 16 bases spanning the gap. CDR3 length: 15 amino acids. CDR3 sequence reads: CASSHTLAGMDTQYF. The CDR3 DNA reads TGTGCCAGCAGCCATACCCTGGCAGGGATGGATACGCAGTATTTT.

The chain employs TRBV28 and TRBJ2-3, with TRBD1 matching 10 bases. J was trimmed by 3 bases and V by 5 bases; bases with no gene match: 8. The CDR3 totals 16 residues. The V gene's germline CDR1 is MDHEN and CDR2 SYDVKM. CDR3 DNA: TGTGCCAGCAGTCCCCCGGGACAGGGGAGAACAGATACGCAGTATTTT. Protein product: CASSPPGQGRTDTQYF. Using reference TRBV28 and TRBJ2-3 for the parts outside the CDR3, the full variable domain is DVKVTQSSRYLVKRTGEKVFLECVQDMDHENMFWYRQDPGLGLRLIYFSYDVKMKEKGDIPEGYSVSREKKERFSLILESASTNQTSMYLCASSPPGQGRTDTQYFGPGTRLTVL.

V usage is TRBV2 and J usage is TRBJ2-1; D not resolved. The V gene's germline CDR1 is SNHLY and CDR2 FYNNEI. CDR3 length: 12 amino acids. The V end was cut by 6 bases, the J end by 6 bases, with 9 bases between. The DNA for the CDR3 is TGTGCCAGCAGGACCGGAGCCAATGAGCAGTTCTTC. It encodes CASRTGANEQFF.

The chain has TRBV2 and TRBJ1-4; D not certain. Germline assignment: CDR1 SNHLY and CDR2 FYNNEI. V was clipped by 0 bases and J by 4 bases, with 6 bases between them. The CDR3 loop spans 14 amino acids. CDR3 DNA: TGTGCCAGCAGTGAAGCGACCCATAATGAAAAACTGTTTTTT. Protein product: CASSEATHNEKLFF.

This clonotype was observed at least ten times. This sequence joins TRBV29-1 and TRBJ2-1; no firm D call. The CDR3 is 11 residues long. The V and J ends lost 6 bases and 15 bases respectively, with 18 bases between them. Germline V gives CDR1 SQVTM, CDR2 ANQGSEA. CDR3 amino acids: CSVSPVSGGFF. CDR3 coding DNA: TGCAGCGTAAGTCCAGTTTCTGGTGGGTTCTTC.

This sequence joins TRBV28 and TRBJ1-6; 7 bases line up with TRBD1. Germline lookup yields CDR1 MDHEN and CDR2 SYDVKM. The CDR3 has 15 amino acids. V lost 7 bases and J lost 8; bases outside the gene matches: 11. The CDR3 DNA reads as TGTGCCAGCAAGCAGACAGGGAAGGGCTATTCACCCCTCCACTTT. It translates to CASKQTGKGYSPLHF.

This clonotype was detected many times. V usage is TRBV20-1 and J usage is TRBJ2-1; 10 bases are shared with TRBD2. The CDR3 covers 15 residues. V shed 1 base and J 9 bases; nucleotides not matched to a gene: 9. CDR1 and CDR2 (germline): DFQATT, SNEGSKA (reference sequence). CDR3 coding DNA: TGCAGTGCTAGAGCTCTAGCGGGAGCCCGGGGTGAGCAGTTCTTC. Encoded protein: CSARALAGARGEQFF.

The chain uses TRBV28 and TRBJ1-5, with 9 bases lining up with TRBD1. The CDR3 is made up of 14 amino acids. Germline assignment: CDR1 MDHEN and CDR2 SYDVKM. Trimming took 8 bases from V and 1 from J; bases not matched to a gene: 3. Written as DNA, the CDR3 is TGTGCCAGCTTTGGGACAGGGAGCAATCAGCCCCAGCATTTT. Translation: CASFGTGSNQPQHF.

This clonotype has ten or more counts. The genes are TRBV29-1 and TRBJ1-1; D is undetermined. The germline V gene has CDR1 SQVTM and CDR2 ANQGSEA. The CDR3 consists of 13 residues. The germline V and J ends were trimmed by 3 bases and 1 base, with 9 bases remaining between them. CDR3 sequence: CSVDSGENTEAFF. The CDR3, as DNA: TGCAGCGTTGACTCAGGAGAGAACACTGAAGCTTTCTTT.

In this sample, this clonotype turned up many times. The chain uses TRBV4-2 and TRBJ2-3, with 9 bases lining up with TRBD2. Germline V gives CDR1 LGHNA, CDR2 YNFKEQ. The J segment lost 5 bases and the V segment lost 1 base, leaving 7 bases of the junction unmatched. There are 16 residues in the CDR3. CDR3 sequence reads: CASSQGVAGERDTQYF. CDR3 in DNA: TGTGCCAGCAGCCAAGGGGTAGCGGGAGAAAGAGATACGCAGTATTTT.

Many counts were recorded for this clonotype. J is TRBJ2-3 and V is TRBV28, with 11 bases matching TRBD2. The CDR3 spans 16 residues. The germline V gene encodes CDR1 MDHEN and CDR2 SYDVKM. Trimming removed 3 bases from V and 0 bases from J; junction bases left unmatched: 2. The CDR3, as DNA: TGTGCCAGCAGTTTGGGGACTAGCGGAAGCACAGATACGCAGTATTTT. Protein product: CASSLGTSGSTDTQYF.

The rearrangement joins TRBV19 to TRBJ2-2, with D uncertain. The germline V gene encodes CDR1 LNHDA and CDR2 SQIVND (reference sequence). The CDR3 runs to 12 residues. Trimming took 1 base from V and 6 from J, leaving 3 bases between them. The CDR3 loop is CASSIAPGELFF. The CDR3 DNA reads as TGTGCCAGTAGTATAGCTCCCGGGGAGCTGTTTTTT.

The V and J genes are TRBV2 and TRBJ2-3; the match to TRBD2 covers 9 bases. Per germline, CDR1 SNHLY and CDR2 FYNNEI. This CDR3 comprises 15 residues. Losses at the gene ends were 4 bases for V and 3 bases for J; bases not matched to a gene: 5. The CDR3, as DNA: TGTGCCAGCAGTGCTGATAGCGGGAGTACAGATACGCAGTATTTT. Its protein is CASSADSGSTDTQYF.

The table lists this clonotype with many counts. The chain joins TRBV7-9 to TRBJ2-7; possibly TRBD2 for D (7 bases). This CDR3 comprises 14 residues. The germline V and J ends were trimmed by 5 bases and 3 bases, with 14 bases remaining between them. Germline loops: CDR1 SEHNR, CDR2 FQNEAQ (reference sequence). CDR3 nucleotide sequence: TGTGCCAGCAGCGTCGGGGGGCAGGGCTACGAGCAGTACTTC. This translates into CASSVGGQGYEQYF.

The sample holds many counts of this clonotype. The chain employs TRBV15 and TRBJ2-1; D gene ambiguous. Germline CDR1 is LNHNV and CDR2 is YYDKDF (reference sequence). Trimming took 0 bases from V and 10 from J, leaving 10 bases between them. The CDR3 sequence is 13 residues long. The CDR3 sequence: CATSREWAGEQFF. The CDR3 DNA is TGTGCCACCAGCAGAGAATGGGCAGGCGAGCAGTTCTTC.

This clonotype has a handful of counts. The chain combines TRBV6-2 or TRBV6-3 with TRBJ1-1; TRBD1 aligns across 10 bases. V lost 1 base, J lost 4 bases, and 0 bases stayed unmatched. Germline V lookup: CDR1 MNHEY, CDR2 SVGEGT. The CDR3 is made up of 14 amino acids. CDR3 sequence (DNA): TGTGCCAGCAGTTACTGGACAGGGGGCACTGAAGCTTTCTTT. It encodes CASSYWTGGTEAFF.

The table lists this clonotype with many counts. This sequence joins TRBV15 and TRBJ2-1, with a tentative D call TRBD2 (5 bases). V was trimmed by 1 base and J by 9 bases, leaving 10 bases between them. This CDR3 has 13 residues. Germline V gene lookup returns CDR1 LNHNV and CDR2 YYDKDF (reference sequence). Here the CDR3 DNA reads TGTGCCACCAGCAGAGGTCTTGAGGGTGAGCAGTTCTTC. This encodes CATSRGLEGEQFF.

This clonotype has ten or more counts. The gene calls are TRBV2 and TRBJ2-7; D is unclear. The CDR3 spans 16 residues. Trimming shortened V by 2 bases and J by 1 base, and 15 bases separated the two germline ends. Germline CDR1 SNHLY, CDR2 FYNNEI. CDR3 in DNA: TGTGCCAGCAGTGAATACGTGATCCTGAATTCCTACGAGCAGTACTTC. Encoded protein: CASSEYVILNSYEQYF.